The 10 T cell receptor beta chains given below trace back to one sample, sequenced in a study of cytomegalovirus exposure and HLA in healthy donors. The PCR made use of 60 Vbeta and 13 Jbeta primers. The repertoire was sequenced with immunoSEQ multiplex PCR; TCRdb's copy has only in-frame clones and lacks some. Found here are some 120,000 clones, 65% to 90% of them singletons; the top ten hold roughly 3.9%. Sequenced input: PBMCs. The receptor set was obtained from a woman in her twenties or thirties in good health and CMV-seronegative.

The chain combines TRBV28 with TRBJ1-5; D call uncertain. This CDR3 comprises 12 residues. The germline V gene encodes CDR1 MDHEN and CDR2 SYDVKM. With 7 bases removed from V and 4 bases from J, the gap between germline ends came to 8 bases. CDR3 sequence (DNA): TGTGCCAGCACAGACACTAATCAGCCCCAGCATTTT. Residues: CASTDTNQPQHF.

V usage is TRBV15 and J usage is TRBJ2-3; a weak D match, TRBD1 (5 bases). CDR3 length: 15 amino acids. The V gene's germline CDR1 is LNHNV and CDR2 YYDKDF (reference sequence). Between the trimmed V and J ends, which lost 6 bases and 2 bases, there was a span of 15 bases. CDR3 protein: CATRRVQGPTDTQYF. CDR3 sequence (DNA): TGTGCCACCAGACGAGTGCAGGGCCCCACAGATACGCAGTATTTT.

The rearrangement links TRBV4-1 to TRBJ2-5, with 8 bases aligning to TRBD1. Per the germline V gene, CDR1 is MGHRA and CDR2 is YSYEKL. V trimming: 4 bases; J trimming: 5 bases; junction bases outside the gene matches: 15. This CDR3 has 17 residues. The CDR3 loop is CASSREGTGHRLETQYF. The CDR3 DNA reads as TGCGCCAGCAGCCGGGAAGGGACAGGCCACCGTCTGGAGACCCAGTACTTC.

There are a few counts of this clone. J is TRBJ2-1 and V is TRBV27, with TRBD1 as a possible D gene (6 bases). Germline V CDR1 and CDR2: MNHEY, SMNVEV (reference sequence). Trimming removed 2 bases from V and 2 bases from J, with 13 bases in between. The CDR3 totals 16 residues. The CDR3 sequence is CASSLNTGQTYNEQFF. CDR3 bases: TGTGCCAGCAGTTTAAATACCGGACAGACCTACAATGAGCAGTTCTTC.

V and J are TRBV27 and TRBJ2-1; TRBD1 might be the D (6 bases). Germline V lookup: CDR1 MNHEY, CDR2 SMNVEV (reference sequence). The CDR3 contains 16 residues. Trimming left V 5 bases short and J 0 bases short, with 14 bases between. The CDR3: CASSATGFSSYNEQFF. CDR3 nucleotide sequence: TGTGCCAGCAGTGCGACAGGTTTTAGCTCCTACAATGAGCAGTTCTTC.

The V gene is TRBV7-2, the J gene TRBJ2-7; the match to TRBD1 covers 7 bases. Germline V lookup: CDR1 SGHTA, CDR2 FQGNSA. This CDR3 spans 16 amino acids. J lost 5 bases, V lost 2 bases, and 12 bases had no gene match. CDR3: CASSLQPGRGSDEQYF. The CDR3 DNA reads as TGTGCCAGCAGCTTACAACCGGGCAGGGGGAGCGACGAGCAGTACTTC.

This clone was recorded once. The chain uses TRBV11-3 and TRBJ1-1; D is unresolved. The CDR3 length is 13 residues. V lost 4 bases to trimming and J lost 4 bases, with 10 bases between them. From germline, CDR1 is SGHNT and CDR2 YENEEA. CDR3 sequence: CASSSSRGTEAFF. For the CDR3, the DNA is TGTGCCAGCAGCTCGTCCCGAGGCACTGAAGCTTTCTTT.

The chain recombines TRBV28 with TRBJ2-1, with a weak D call TRBD1 (5 bases). V lost 5 bases to trimming and J lost 8 bases, with 16 bases between them. This CDR3 has 14 amino acids. Germline V gene data show CDR1 as MDHEN and CDR2 as SYDVKM. The CDR3 DNA reads as TGTGCCAGCAGTGGACACGGAGCGATCGATGAGCAGTTCTTC. This sequence encodes CASSGHGAIDEQFF.

The J gene is TRBJ2-7, the V gene TRBV7-2, with 9 bases identical to TRBD2. The CDR3 covers 18 residues. Looked up from germline, CDR1 is SGHTA and CDR2 is FQGNSA. V gave up 3 bases and J gave up 1 base; unmatched junction bases: 13. The CDR3: CASSFRDSSGKPSYEQYF. CDR3 nucleotides: TGTGCCAGCAGCTTTCGGGATTCTAGCGGGAAGCCGTCCTACGAGCAGTACTTC.

The chain recombines TRBV5-1 with TRBJ1-2; 9 bases agree with TRBD1. This CDR3 spans 14 amino acids. Unmatched junction bases numbered 3, after V lost 3 bases and J lost 3 bases. Per the germline V gene, CDR1 is SGHRS and CDR2 is YFSETQ. The CDR3: CASSSTGGDYGYTF. The CDR3 nucleotides read TGCGCCAGCAGCTCAACAGGGGGCGACTATGGCTACACCTTC.